A selection of T cell receptor beta chains follows, all from one sample in a study of T-cell memory formation after mild COVID-19. TCRdb called the 5' RACE reads again in MiXCR, with one record for every CDR3 protein. The sample holds about 210,000 distinct CDR3 sequences, 27% seen once. Material: PBMCs or a T cell subset sorted from them (not recorded which). The receptor source for this set is an adult woman who had mild COVID-19 (a few samples of this study predate the infection). Cell type and time point are not known. CDR3s include the opening cysteine and the closing phenylalanine or tryptophan. Fields, in order: D gene, V gene, J gene, clone size, CDR3 protein, CDR3 DNA. D genes are given only for firm matches. Only part of the rows carry a size: once, few, many, or a class if the clone is expanded.

>NA|TRBV20-1|TRBJ2-4|NA
CSASPGAGNIQYF
TGCAGTGCTAGTCCGGGGGCTGGTAACATTCAGTACTTC
>NA|TRBV19|TRBJ2-2|NA
CASSTGGPDTGELFF
TGTGCCAGTAGTACCGGAGGGCCGGACACCGGGGAGCTGTTTTTT
>TRBD2|TRBV7-3|TRBJ2-3|NA
CASSLNSGGSSDTQYF
TGTGCCAGCAGCTTAAATAGCGGGGGTTCTTCAGATACGCAGTATTTT
>NA|TRBV6-2/TRBV6-3|TRBJ2-1|few
CASSYGREQFF
TGTGCCAGCAGTTACGGCCGAGAGCAGTTCTTC
>NA|TRBV7-9|TRBJ2-1|NA
CASSPGGRSSYNEQFF
TGTGCCAGCAGCCCGGGGGGCAGGAGCTCCTACAATGAGCAGTTCTTC
>NA|TRBV5-1|TRBJ2-7|few
CASSRVGAYEQYF
TGCGCCAGCAGCCGGGTGGGGGCCTACGAGCAGTACTTC
>TRBD1|TRBV24-1|TRBJ1-2|NA
CATSEQGASGYTF
TGTGCCACCAGTGAACAGGGGGCCTCGGGCTACACCTTC
>TRBD1|TRBV19|TRBJ1-2|NA
CASSRLGQGIYGYTF
TGTGCCAGTAGTAGACTGGGACAGGGGATCTATGGCTACACCTTC
>NA|TRBV20-1|TRBJ2-7|NA
CSAPVGAGDSPSSYEQYF
TGCAGTGCCCCGGTGGGGGCAGGCGATAGCCCAAGCTCCTACGAGCAGTACTTC
>NA|TRBV5-4|TRBJ2-2|many
CASSPYTARDTGELFF
TGTGCCAGCAGCCCCTACACCGCCAGGGACACCGGGGAGCTGTTTTTT
>TRBD1|TRBV7-9|TRBJ1-1|NA
CASSHLDRGDTEAFF
TGTGCCAGCAGCCACCTAGACAGGGGGGACACTGAAGCTTTCTTT
>TRBD2|TRBV6-5|TRBJ2-1|few
CASSDSGIVGYNEQFF
TGTGCCAGCAGTGATAGCGGGATAGTCGGGTACAATGAGCAGTTCTTC
>TRBD1|TRBV7-8|TRBJ1-1|few
CASSLDRGTEAFF
TGTGCCAGCAGCTTAGACAGGGGTACTGAAGCTTTCTTT
>TRBD1|TRBV7-9|TRBJ1-2|NA
CASSLAQGVASYGYTF
TGTGCCAGCAGCTTAGCGCAGGGGGTGGCTAGCTATGGCTACACCTTC
>NA|TRBV7-9|TRBJ2-1|NA
CASMANTYNEQFF
TGTGCCAGCATGGCAAATACCTACAATGAGCAGTTCTTC
>TRBD1|TRBV11-2|TRBJ2-7|NA
CASSPEGQGIYEQYF
TGTGCCAGCAGCCCAGAGGGACAGGGAATCTACGAGCAGTACTTC
>NA|TRBV5-1|TRBJ2-6|NA
CASSGFASGANVLTF
TGCGCCAGCAGCGGGTTCGCCTCTGGGGCCAACGTCCTGACTTTC
>NA|TRBV7-9|TRBJ1-5|few
CASSLGSGTQPQHF
TGTGCCAGCAGCTTAGGTTCGGGCACTCAGCCCCAGCATTTT
>NA|TRBV5-5|TRBJ1-1|once
CASSLGHKNTEAFF
TGTGCCAGCAGCTTGGGACATAAGAACACTGAAGCTTTCTTT
>NA|TRBV11-1|TRBJ2-4|few
CASSLERAKNIQYF
TGTGCCAGCAGCCTAGAAAGAGCCAAAAACATTCAGTACTTC
>NA|TRBV15|TRBJ2-7|NA
CATSSWGSYEQYF
TGTGCCACCAGCAGCTGGGGGTCCTACGAGCAGTACTTC
>TRBD1|TRBV5-6|TRBJ1-6|few
CASSFGTWDSYNSPLHF
TGTGCCAGCAGCTTCGGGACCTGGGACAGCTATAATTCACCCCTCCACTTT
>NA|TRBV7-9|TRBJ1-5|once
CASSLAGGGDQPQHF
TGTGCCAGCAGCTTAGCGGGGGGTGGTGATCAGCCCCAGCATTTT
>NA|TRBV11-2|TRBJ2-1|NA
CASSLGSRRGEQFF
TGTGCCAGCAGCTTAGGGTCTAGGCGGGGTGAGCAGTTCTTC
>NA|TRBV15|TRBJ1-3|NA
CATSSTSGGPGNTIYF
TGTGCCACCAGCAGCACCTCGGGGGGGCCTGGAAACACCATATATTTT
>NA|TRBV10-3|TRBJ2-7|NA
CAIPAIGRSYEQYF
TGTGCCATCCCGGCAATAGGCCGCTCCTACGAGCAGTACTTC
>NA|TRBV20-1|TRBJ2-3|NA
CSARNPSAGISTDTQYF
TGCAGTGCTAGAAACCCCTCGGCGGGTATCAGCACAGATACGCAGTATTTT
>NA|TRBV5-1|TRBJ1-4|NA
CASSPGTLDNEKLFF
TGCGCCAGCAGCCCCGGGACTCTGGATAATGAAAAACTGTTTTTT
>NA|TRBV11-2|TRBJ1-1|NA
CASSPGAASLSEAFF
TGTGCCAGCAGCCCCGGGGCAGCCTCCCTATCTGAAGCTTTCTTT
>NA|TRBV30|TRBJ2-7|few
CAWRGTYEQYF
TGTGCCTGGCGGGGGACCTACGAGCAGTACTTC
>TRBD1|TRBV30|TRBJ1-5|NA
CAWSRTGVGQPQHF
TGTGCCTGGAGTAGGACAGGGGTGGGTCAGCCCCAGCATTTT
>TRBD2|TRBV5-1|TRBJ2-7|NA
CASSPLAGAGYEQYF
TGCGCCAGCAGCCCCTTAGCGGGAGCAGGCTACGAGCAGTACTTC
>TRBD1|TRBV5-4|TRBJ2-1|few
CASSQGQANEQFF
TGTGCCAGCAGCCAGGGACAGGCCAATGAGCAGTTCTTC
>NA|TRBV5-1|TRBJ1-1|few
CASSLLRSGRGAEAFF
TGCGCCAGCAGCTTACTCCGTTCCGGGAGAGGCGCTGAAGCTTTCTTT
>NA|TRBV6-2/TRBV6-3|TRBJ2-1|NA
CASSGMSGYEQFF
TGTGCCAGCAGTGGGATGAGTGGGTATGAGCAGTTCTTC
>NA|TRBV7-2|TRBJ1-2|NA
CASSLQRQFNGGYTF
TGTGCCAGCAGCCTACAACGACAGTTCAACGGTGGCTACACCTTC
>TRBD1|TRBV7-2|TRBJ1-1|NA
CASNSRTGITEAFF
TGTGCCAGCAACTCTCGGACAGGGATCACTGAAGCTTTCTTT
>NA|TRBV29-1|TRBJ2-7|few
CSVLGQRSYEQYF
TGCAGCGTCCTGGGACAACGTTCCTACGAGCAGTACTTC
>NA|TRBV30|TRBJ2-7|few
CAWSGVGREQYF
TGTGCCTGGAGTGGTGTCGGCAGGGAGCAGTACTTC
>TRBD1|TRBV3-1|TRBJ2-3|NA
CASSQVDRGPDTQYF
TGTGCCAGCAGCCAAGTGGACAGGGGTCCAGATACGCAGTATTTT
>TRBD1|TRBV12-3/TRBV12-4|TRBJ1-4|few
CASSLRQGGEKLFF
TGTGCCAGCAGTTTGAGACAGGGGGGAGAAAAACTGTTTTTT
>TRBD2|TRBV12-3/TRBV12-4|TRBJ2-2|NA
CASRAGGNTGELFF
TGTGCCAGCAGAGCGGGAGGGAACACCGGGGAGCTGTTTTTT
>NA|TRBV7-8|TRBJ1-2|NA
CASSPPGNWGYTF
TGTGCCAGCAGTCCTCCGGGGAACTGGGGCTACACCTTC
>NA|TRBV7-2|TRBJ2-5|few
CASSLWTGETQYF
TGTGCCAGCAGCTTATGGACTGGTGAGACCCAGTACTTC
>NA|TRBV12-3/TRBV12-4|TRBJ1-4|NA
CASSFREDEKLFF
TGTGCCAGCAGTTTCCGGGAGGATGAAAAACTGTTTTTT
>NA|TRBV20-1|TRBJ2-7|NA
CSAMRGGIFDEQYF
TGCAGTGCTATGCGGGGTGGTATCTTCGACGAGCAGTACTTC
>TRBD2|TRBV6-6|TRBJ2-5|NA
CASSHSGGRPQETQYF
TGTGCCAGCAGTCACAGCGGCGGGAGGCCCCAAGAGACCCAGTACTTC
>TRBD2|TRBV10-3|TRBJ2-5|NA
CAISLRGSIPETQYF
TGTGCCATCAGTTTGCGGGGGAGTATACCAGAGACCCAGTACTTC
>NA|TRBV4-1|TRBJ2-7|NA
CASSTGGSNYEQYF
TGCGCCAGCAGCACCGGGGGCTCCAACTACGAGCAGTACTTC
>NA|TRBV5-5|TRBJ2-2|once
CASSLPTRDRVNTGELFF
TGTGCCAGCAGCTTACCTACGCGGGACAGAGTGAACACCGGGGAGCTGTTTTTT
>TRBD2|TRBV4-3|TRBJ2-7|few
CASSQDWTSRNYEQYF
TGCGCCAGCAGCCAAGATTGGACTAGCCGCAACTACGAGCAGTACTTC
>NA|TRBV29-1|TRBJ2-5|NA
CSSSSRAQETQYF
TGCAGCTCCTCCTCCCGGGCACAAGAGACCCAGTACTTC
>NA|TRBV7-8|TRBJ2-1|few
CASSTWGGGPYNEQFF
TGTGCCAGCAGCACGTGGGGAGGTGGGCCCTACAATGAGCAGTTCTTC
>NA|TRBV20-1|TRBJ2-1|NA
CSARADRSSYNEQFF
TGCAGTGCTAGAGCCGACAGGAGCTCCTACAATGAGCAGTTCTTC
>NA|TRBV27|TRBJ1-1|NA
CASSSAGVRGNTEAFF
TGTGCCAGCAGTTCGGCAGGGGTTCGCGGGAACACTGAAGCTTTCTTT
>TRBD1|TRBV12-3/TRBV12-4|TRBJ1-5|few
CASSKGQASNQPQHF
TGTGCCAGCAGCAAGGGACAGGCCAGCAATCAGCCCCAGCATTTT
>NA|TRBV2|TRBJ1-6|NA
CASRGDVQGFDSPLHF
TGTGCCAGCAGAGGGGACGTACAGGGTTTTGATTCACCCCTCCACTTT
>NA|TRBV5-1|TRBJ2-3|NA
CASSELQDTQYF
TGCGCCAGCAGTGAGCTTCAGGATACGCAGTATTTT
>NA|TRBV10-3|TRBJ2-3|NA
CAISESTDTQYF
TGTGCCATCAGTGAGTCGACAGATACGCAGTATTTT